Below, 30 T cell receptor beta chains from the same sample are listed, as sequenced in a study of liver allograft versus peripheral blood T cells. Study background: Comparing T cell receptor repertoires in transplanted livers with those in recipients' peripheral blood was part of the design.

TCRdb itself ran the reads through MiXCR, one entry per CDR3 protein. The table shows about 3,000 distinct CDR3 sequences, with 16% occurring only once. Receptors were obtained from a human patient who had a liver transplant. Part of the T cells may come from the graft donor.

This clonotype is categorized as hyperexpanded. Written as DNA, the CDR3 is TGTGCCAGCAGTCTCTTAGCGGGAGGCTCCTACAATGAGCAGTTCTTC. Translation gives CASSLLAGGSYNEQFF. The rearrangement uses TRBV27 and TRBJ2-1, with TRBD2 identical over 10 bases. The V and J ends lost 5 bases and 0 bases, in that order; junction bases with no gene match: 4. Looked up from germline, CDR1 is MNHEY and CDR2 is SMNVEV (reference sequence). This CDR3 contains 16 residues.

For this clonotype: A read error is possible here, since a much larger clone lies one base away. CDR3 nucleotide sequence: TGTGTCAGTAAGAGGAATGGCAACTCCTACGAGCAGTACTTC. It codes for CVSKRNGNSYEQYF. The chain joins TRBV19 to TRBJ2-7; D gene unclear. The CDR3 spans 14 residues. Germline-derived CDR1 and CDR2 are LNHDA and SQIVND (reference sequence). The whole variable domain, filled in from reference TRBV19 and TRBJ2-7, reads DGGITQSPKYLFRKEGQNVTLSCEQNLNHDAMYWYRQDPGQGLRLIYYSQIVNDFQKGDIAEGYSVSREKKESFPLTVTSAQKNPTAFYLCVSKRNGNSYEQYFGPGTRLTVT.

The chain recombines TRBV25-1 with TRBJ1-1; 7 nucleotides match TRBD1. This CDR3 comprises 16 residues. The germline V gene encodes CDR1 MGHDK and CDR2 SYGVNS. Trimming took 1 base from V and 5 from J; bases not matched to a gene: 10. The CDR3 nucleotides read TGTGCCAGCAGTGAATCGGGACAGCCAAGGAGGACTGAAGCTTTCTTT. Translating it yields CASSESGQPRRTEAFF.

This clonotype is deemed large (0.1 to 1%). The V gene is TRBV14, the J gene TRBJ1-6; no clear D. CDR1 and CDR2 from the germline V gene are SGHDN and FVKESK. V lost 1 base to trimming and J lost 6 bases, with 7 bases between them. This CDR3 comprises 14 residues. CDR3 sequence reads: CASSQVRTNSPLHF. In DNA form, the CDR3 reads TGTGCCAGCAGCCAAGTAAGGACTAATTCACCCCTCCACTTT.

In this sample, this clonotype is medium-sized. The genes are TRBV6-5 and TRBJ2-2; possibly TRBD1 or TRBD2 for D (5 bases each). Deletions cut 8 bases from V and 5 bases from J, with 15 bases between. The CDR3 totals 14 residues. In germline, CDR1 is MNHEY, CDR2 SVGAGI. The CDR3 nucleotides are TGTGCCAGCGGGGACCCGTACCTGACCGGGGAGCTGTTTTTT. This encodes CASGDPYLTGELFF.

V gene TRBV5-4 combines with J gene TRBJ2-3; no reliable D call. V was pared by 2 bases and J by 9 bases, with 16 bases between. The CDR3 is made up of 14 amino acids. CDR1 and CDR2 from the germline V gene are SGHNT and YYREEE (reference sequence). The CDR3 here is CASSFWTGQRTQYF. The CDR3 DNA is TGTGCCAGCAGCTTCTGGACCGGGCAGAGGACGCAGTATTTT.

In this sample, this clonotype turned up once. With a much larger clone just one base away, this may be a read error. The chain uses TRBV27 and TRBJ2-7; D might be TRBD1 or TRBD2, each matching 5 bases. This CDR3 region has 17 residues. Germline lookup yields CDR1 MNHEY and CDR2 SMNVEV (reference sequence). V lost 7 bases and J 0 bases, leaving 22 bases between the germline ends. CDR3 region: CASTPRAIGTLSYEQYF. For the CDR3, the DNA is TGTGCCAGCACCCCAAGGGCTATCGGGACCCTCTCCTACGAGCAGTACTTC.

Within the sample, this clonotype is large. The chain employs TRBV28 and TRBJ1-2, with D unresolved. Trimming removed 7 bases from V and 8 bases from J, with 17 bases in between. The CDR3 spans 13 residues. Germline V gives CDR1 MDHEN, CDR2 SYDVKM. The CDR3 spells CASTPRVQAGYTF. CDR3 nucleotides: TGTGCCAGCACCCCTCGCGTCCAAGCCGGCTACACCTTC.

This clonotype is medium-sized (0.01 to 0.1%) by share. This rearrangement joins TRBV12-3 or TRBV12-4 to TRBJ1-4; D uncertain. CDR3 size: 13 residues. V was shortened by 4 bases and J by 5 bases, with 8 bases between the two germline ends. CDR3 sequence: CASSYGLNEKLFF. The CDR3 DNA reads TGTGCCAGCAGTTATGGCCTGAATGAAAAACTGTTTTTT.

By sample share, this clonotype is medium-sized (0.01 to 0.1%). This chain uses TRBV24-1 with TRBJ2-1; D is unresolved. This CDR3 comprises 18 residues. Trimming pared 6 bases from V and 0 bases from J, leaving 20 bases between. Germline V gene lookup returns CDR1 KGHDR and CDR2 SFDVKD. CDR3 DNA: TGTGCCACCAGTACCCCCGAAGGGCGACTCAACTCCTACAATGAGCAGTTCTTC. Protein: CATSTPEGRLNSYNEQFF.

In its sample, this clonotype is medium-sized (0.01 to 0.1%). DNA of the CDR3: TGTGCCAGCAGCGTAGGGGCCGGGAACGAGCAGTACTTC. This translates into CASSVGAGNEQYF. J is TRBJ2-7 and V is TRBV9; D might be TRBD2 (5 bases). V was cut by 0 bases and J by 5 bases, with 9 bases left in between. The germline V gene encodes CDR1 SGDLS and CDR2 YYNGEE. The CDR3 consists of 13 residues.

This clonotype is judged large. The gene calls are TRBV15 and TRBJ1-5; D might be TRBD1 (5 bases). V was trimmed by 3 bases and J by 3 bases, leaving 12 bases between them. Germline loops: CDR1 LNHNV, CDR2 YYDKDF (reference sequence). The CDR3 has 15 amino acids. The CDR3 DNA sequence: TGTGCCACCAGCAGTGAGAGGGGTCACAATCAGCCCCAGCATTTT. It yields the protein CATSSERGHNQPQHF.

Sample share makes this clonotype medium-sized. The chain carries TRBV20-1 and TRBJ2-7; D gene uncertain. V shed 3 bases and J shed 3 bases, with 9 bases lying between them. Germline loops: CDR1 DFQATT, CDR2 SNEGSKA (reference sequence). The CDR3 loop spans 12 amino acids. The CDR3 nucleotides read TGCAGTGCTAGTCTTAGTAGCTACGAGCAGTACTTC. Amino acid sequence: CSASLSSYEQYF.

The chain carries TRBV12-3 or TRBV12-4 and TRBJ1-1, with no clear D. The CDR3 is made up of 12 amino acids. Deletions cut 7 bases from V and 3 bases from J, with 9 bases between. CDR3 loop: CASTALYTEAFF. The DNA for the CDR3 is TGTGCCAGCACTGCCCTTTACACTGAAGCTTTCTTT.

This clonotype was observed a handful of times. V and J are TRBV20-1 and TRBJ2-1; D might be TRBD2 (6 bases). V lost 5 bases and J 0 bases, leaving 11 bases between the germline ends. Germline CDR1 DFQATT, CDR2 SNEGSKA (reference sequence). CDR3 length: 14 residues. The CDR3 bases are TGCAGTGCTCCCCCCGGGAGCTCCTACAATGAGCAGTTCTTC. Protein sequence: CSAPPGSSYNEQFF.

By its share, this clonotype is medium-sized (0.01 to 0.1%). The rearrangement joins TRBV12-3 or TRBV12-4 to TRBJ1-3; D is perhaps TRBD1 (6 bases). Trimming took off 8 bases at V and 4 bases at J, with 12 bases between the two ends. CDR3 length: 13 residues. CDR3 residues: CASATGFGNTIYF. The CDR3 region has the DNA TGTGCCAGCGCGACAGGCTTCGGAAACACCATATATTTT.

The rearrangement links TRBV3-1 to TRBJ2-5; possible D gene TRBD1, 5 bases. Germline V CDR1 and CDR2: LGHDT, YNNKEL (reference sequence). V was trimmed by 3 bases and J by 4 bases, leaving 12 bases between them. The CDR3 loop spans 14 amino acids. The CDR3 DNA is TGTGCCAGCAGCCACGAAGGGGATGGAGAGACCCAGTACTTC. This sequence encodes CASSHEGDGETQYF.

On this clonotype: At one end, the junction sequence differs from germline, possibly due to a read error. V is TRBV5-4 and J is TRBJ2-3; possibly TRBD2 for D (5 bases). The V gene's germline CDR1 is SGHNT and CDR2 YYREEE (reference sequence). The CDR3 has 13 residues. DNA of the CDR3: TGCGCCAGCAGCTTGGACCCCGGGAAGACGCAGTATTTT. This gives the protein CASSLDPGKTQYF.

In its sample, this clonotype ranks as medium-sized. The CDR3 reads CASTRGVYEQYF. The CDR3 coding sequence is TGTGCCAGCACCAGGGGGGTCTACGAGCAGTACTTC. The chain employs TRBV28 and TRBJ2-7, with D perhaps matching TRBD1 (7 bases). Germline V gene data show CDR1 as MDHEN and CDR2 as SYDVKM. Trimming took off 7 bases at V and 3 bases at J, with 10 bases between the two ends. The CDR3 consists of 12 residues.

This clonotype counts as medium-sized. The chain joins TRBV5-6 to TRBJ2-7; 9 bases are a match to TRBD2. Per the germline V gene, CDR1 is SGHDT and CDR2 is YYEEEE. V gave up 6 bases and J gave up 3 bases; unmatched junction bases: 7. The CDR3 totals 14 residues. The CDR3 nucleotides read TGTGCCAGCACCTTAGCGGGAGAAATCTACGAGCAGTACTTC. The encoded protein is CASTLAGEIYEQYF.

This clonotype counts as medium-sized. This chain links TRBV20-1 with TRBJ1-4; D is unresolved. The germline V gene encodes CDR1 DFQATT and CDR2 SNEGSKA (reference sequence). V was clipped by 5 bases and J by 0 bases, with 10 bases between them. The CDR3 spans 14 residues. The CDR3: CSASQAATNEKLFF. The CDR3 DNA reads TGCAGTGCTTCCCAAGCGGCAACTAATGAAAAACTGTTTTTT.

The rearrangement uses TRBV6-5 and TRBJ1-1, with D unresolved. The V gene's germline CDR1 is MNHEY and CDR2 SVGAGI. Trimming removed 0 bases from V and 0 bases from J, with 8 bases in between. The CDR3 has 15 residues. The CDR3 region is CASSYSIRVNTEAFF. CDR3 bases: TGTGCCAGCAGTTACTCGATCAGAGTGAACACTGAAGCTTTCTTT.

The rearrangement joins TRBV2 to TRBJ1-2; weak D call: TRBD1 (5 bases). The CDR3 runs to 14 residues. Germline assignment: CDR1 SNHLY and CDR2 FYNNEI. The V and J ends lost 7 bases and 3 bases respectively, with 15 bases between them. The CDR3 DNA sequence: TGTGCCAGCAATCCCCGGGGGTGGGACTATGGCTACACCTTC. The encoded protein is CASNPRGWDYGYTF.

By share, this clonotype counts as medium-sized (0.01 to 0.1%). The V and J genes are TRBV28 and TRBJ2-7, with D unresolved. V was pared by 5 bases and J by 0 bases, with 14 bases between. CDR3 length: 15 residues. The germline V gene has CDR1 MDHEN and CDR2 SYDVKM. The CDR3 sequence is CASSPPSLSSYEQYF. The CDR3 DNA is TGTGCCAGCAGTCCCCCCTCACTAAGCTCCTACGAGCAGTACTTC.

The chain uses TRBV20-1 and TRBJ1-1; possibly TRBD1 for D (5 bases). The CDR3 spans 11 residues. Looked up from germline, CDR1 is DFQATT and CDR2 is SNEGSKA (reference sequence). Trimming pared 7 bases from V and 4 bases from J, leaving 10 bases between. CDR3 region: CSVYRITEAFF. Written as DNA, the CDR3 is TGCAGTGTTTACAGGATCACTGAAGCTTTCTTT.

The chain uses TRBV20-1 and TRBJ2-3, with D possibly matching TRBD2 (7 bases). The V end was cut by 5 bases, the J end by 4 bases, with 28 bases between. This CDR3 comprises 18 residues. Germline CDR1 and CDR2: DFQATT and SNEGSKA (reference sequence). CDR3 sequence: CSAPTRGRGAGAADTQYF. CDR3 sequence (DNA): TGCAGTGCTCCAACGCGGGGTCGGGGGGCTGGTGCCGCAGATACGCAGTATTTT.

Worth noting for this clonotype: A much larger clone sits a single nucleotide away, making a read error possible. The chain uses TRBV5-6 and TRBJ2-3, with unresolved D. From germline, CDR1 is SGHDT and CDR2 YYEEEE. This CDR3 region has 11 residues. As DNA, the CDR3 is TGTGTCAGCAGCCGCGGAGATACGCAGTATTTT. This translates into CVSSRGDTQYF.

CDR3 sequence: CASSPTRLNTEAFF. In DNA form, the CDR3 reads TGTGCCAGTAGCCCAACCAGACTGAACACTGAAGCTTTCTTT. The rearrangement links TRBV19 to TRBJ1-1; D is unresolved. CDR3 size: 14 residues. Deletions cut 6 bases from V and 0 bases from J, with 11 bases between. Per the germline V gene, CDR1 is LNHDA and CDR2 is SQIVND (reference sequence).

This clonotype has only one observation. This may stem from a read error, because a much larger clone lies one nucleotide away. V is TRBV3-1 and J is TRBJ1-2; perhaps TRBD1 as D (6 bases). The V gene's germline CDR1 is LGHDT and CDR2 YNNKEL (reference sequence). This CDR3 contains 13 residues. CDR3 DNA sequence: TGTGCCTGCAGCCAAGGGGGAAGGCGAGGCTACACCTTC. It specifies CACSQGGRRGYTF.

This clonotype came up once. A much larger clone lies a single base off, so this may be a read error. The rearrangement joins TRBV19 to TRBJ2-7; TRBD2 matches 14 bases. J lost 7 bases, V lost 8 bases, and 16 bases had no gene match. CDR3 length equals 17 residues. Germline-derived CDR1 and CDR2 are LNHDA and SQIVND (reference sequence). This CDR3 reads CASRGTSGGSSYNEQYF. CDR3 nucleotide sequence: TGTGCCAGTCGCGGGACTAGCGGGGGCAGCTCCTACAATGAGCAGTACTTC.